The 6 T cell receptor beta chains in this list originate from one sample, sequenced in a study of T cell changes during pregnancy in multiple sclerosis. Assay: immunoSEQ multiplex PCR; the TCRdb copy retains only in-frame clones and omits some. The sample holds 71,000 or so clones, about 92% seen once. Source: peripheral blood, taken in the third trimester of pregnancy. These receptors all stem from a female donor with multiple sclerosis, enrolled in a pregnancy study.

The CDR3: CASSRRAPRQGARDTQYF. In DNA form, the CDR3 reads TGTGCCAGCAGCCGCCGGGCTCCCAGGCAGGGGGCCAGGGATACGCAGTATTTT. This chain links TRBV7-9 with TRBJ2-3; 8 bases fit TRBD1. The ends lost 5 bases at V and 6 bases at J; junction bases unmatched: 19. CDR1 is SEHNR and CDR2 is FQNEAQ in the germline V gene (reference sequence). This CDR3 is built from 18 residues. The full variable domain, completed using reference TRBV7-9 and TRBJ2-3, is DTGVSQNPRHKITKRGQNVTFRCDPISEHNRLYWYRQTLGQGPEFLTYFQNEAQLEKSRLLSDRFSAERPKGSFSTLEIQRTEQGDSAMYLCASSRRAPRQGARDTQYFGPGTRLTVL.

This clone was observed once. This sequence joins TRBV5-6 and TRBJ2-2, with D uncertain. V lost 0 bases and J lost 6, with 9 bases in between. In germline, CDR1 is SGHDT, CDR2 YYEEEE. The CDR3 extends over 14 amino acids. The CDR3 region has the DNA TGTGCCAGCAGCTTGGGCCACTCTTCCGGGGAGCTGTTTTTT. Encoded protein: CASSLGHSSGELFF.

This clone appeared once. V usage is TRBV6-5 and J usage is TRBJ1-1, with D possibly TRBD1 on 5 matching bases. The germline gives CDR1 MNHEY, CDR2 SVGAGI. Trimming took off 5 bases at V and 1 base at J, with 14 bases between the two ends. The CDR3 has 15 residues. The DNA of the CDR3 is TGTGCCAGCAGTCCGCTGGGCAGGGAGAACACTGAAGCTTTCTTT. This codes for CASSPLGRENTEAFF.

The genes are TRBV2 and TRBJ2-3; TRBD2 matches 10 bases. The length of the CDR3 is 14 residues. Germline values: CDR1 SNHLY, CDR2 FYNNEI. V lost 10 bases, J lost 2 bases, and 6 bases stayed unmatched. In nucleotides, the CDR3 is TGTGCCACCCAGCGGGAGGGCAACACAGATACGCAGTATTTT. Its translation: CATQREGNTDTQYF.

CDR3 loop: CASSVRVGETDTQYF. The CDR3 DNA sequence: TGTGCCAGTAGTGTGCGGGTGGGTGAGACAGATACGCAGTATTTT. The J gene is TRBJ2-3, the V gene TRBV19, with D perhaps TRBD2 (5 bases). V lost 5 bases, J lost 3 bases, and 15 bases lay in between. The germline V gene encodes CDR1 LNHDA and CDR2 SQIVND (reference sequence). The CDR3 runs to 15 residues.

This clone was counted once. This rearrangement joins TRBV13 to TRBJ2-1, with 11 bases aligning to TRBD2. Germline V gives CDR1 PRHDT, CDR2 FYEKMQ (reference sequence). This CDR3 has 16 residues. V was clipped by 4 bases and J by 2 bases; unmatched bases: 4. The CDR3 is CASSSRLAGPYNEQFF. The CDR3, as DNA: TGTGCCAGCAGCTCCCGACTAGCGGGACCCTACAATGAGCAGTTCTTC. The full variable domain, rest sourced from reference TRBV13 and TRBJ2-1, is AAGVIQSPRHLIKEKRETATLKCYPIPRHDTVYWYQQGPGQDPQFLISFYEKMQSDKGSIPDRFSAQQFSDYHSELNMSSLELGDSALYFCASSSRLAGPYNEQFFGPGTRLTVL.